These 3 T cell receptor beta chains originate from one sample sequenced in a study of blood T cells in healthy people across ages. Then a second PCR, running roughly 7 to 11 cycles, was carried out with a sample-barcoded 5' primer and a J-beta primer mix. TCRdb re-derived calls from the 5' RACE reads in MiXCR, one entry per CDR3 protein. The sample lists approximately 1.5 million distinct CDR3 sequences, about 31% seen once, with 11% in the top ten. The sequenced sample was blood. These receptors were collected from a woman aged 25 to 45 in good health.

The chain couples TRBV20-1 to TRBJ2-7, with 10 bases matching TRBD1. CDR1 DFQATT and CDR2 SNEGSKA come from the germline V gene (reference sequence). The trim removed 5 bases at V and 4 bases at J, leaving 14 bases unmatched. This CDR3 has 16 residues. CDR3 sequence (DNA): TGCAGTGCTTCAATGGGGGACAGGGGAGACCCATACGAGCAGTACTTC. It specifies CSASMGDRGDPYEQYF.

V usage is TRBV15 and J usage is TRBJ1-2; D is ambiguous. V lost 0 bases, J lost 4 bases, and 12 bases lay in between. The CDR3 runs to 15 residues. Germline-derived CDR1 and CDR2 are LNHNV and YYDKDF (reference sequence). The CDR3 protein is CATSRETYPGYGYTF. The DNA for the CDR3 is TGTGCCACCAGCAGAGAAACCTACCCGGGCTATGGCTACACCTTC.

The V gene is TRBV4-1, the J gene TRBJ2-7; TRBD2 matches at 16 bases. Trimming took 1 base from V and 1 from J; bases not matched to a gene: 4. The CDR3 consists of 18 residues. Germline CDR1 MGHRA, CDR2 YSYEKL. The CDR3 DNA reads TGCGCCAGCAGCCAAGTGGGACTAGCGGGAGGGCGGTCCTACGAGCAGTACTTC. It encodes CASSQVGLAGGRSYEQYF.